The next 3 T cell receptor beta chains were all read from a single sample in a study of spatial heterogeneity in lung cancer. Study-level points and caveats: Counts that tracked tumor mutation counts were those of expanded intratumoral alpha and beta TCRs.

TCRdb re-called the 5' RACE reads through MiXCR, storing one row per CDR3 protein. The sample carries approximately 15,000 distinct CDR3 sequences, roughly 6.2% recorded once. Time point: sample taken at primary tumor resection. Their recognized antigens are unknown. The sequencing used lung tumor tissue, collected at surgery. These receptor sequences come from a male donor with early-stage non-small cell lung cancer.

The sample holds many counts of this clonotype. Since the CDR3 does not end with the conserved phenylalanine or tryptophan, this likely comes from a read error. The limits of the CDR3 on the DNA are not certain, so only TCRdb's listed CDR3 is given. The chain joins TRBV28 to TRBJ2-7; whether TRBD1, the table's D call, matches the DNA was not checked. CDR1 is MDHEN, CDR2 SYDVKM, per germline. Termini included, the CDR3 measures 8 amino acids. This CDR3 reads CASSGQGI.

V gene TRBV20-1 combines with J gene TRBJ1-1; D uncertain. This CDR3 has 13 amino acids. Germline V lookup: CDR1 DFQATT, CDR2 SNEGSKA (reference sequence). Trimming cost V 5 bases and J 1 base, with 11 bases left between them. CDR3: CSAGGLGNTEAFF. As DNA, the CDR3 is TGCAGTGCTGGAGGGCTGGGGAACACTGAAGCTTTCTTT.

This clonotype was observed at least ten times. This chain joins TRBV20-1 and TRBJ2-3, with 7 nucleotides matching TRBD2. The trim removed 1 base at V and 2 bases at J, leaving 6 bases unmatched. The CDR3 has 15 amino acids. Germline V gene lookup returns CDR1 DFQATT and CDR2 SNEGSKA (reference sequence). The CDR3 DNA follows: TGCAGTGCTAGAGTGGGGGGGAGCAACACAGATACGCAGTATTTT. Translation: CSARVGGSNTDTQYF.